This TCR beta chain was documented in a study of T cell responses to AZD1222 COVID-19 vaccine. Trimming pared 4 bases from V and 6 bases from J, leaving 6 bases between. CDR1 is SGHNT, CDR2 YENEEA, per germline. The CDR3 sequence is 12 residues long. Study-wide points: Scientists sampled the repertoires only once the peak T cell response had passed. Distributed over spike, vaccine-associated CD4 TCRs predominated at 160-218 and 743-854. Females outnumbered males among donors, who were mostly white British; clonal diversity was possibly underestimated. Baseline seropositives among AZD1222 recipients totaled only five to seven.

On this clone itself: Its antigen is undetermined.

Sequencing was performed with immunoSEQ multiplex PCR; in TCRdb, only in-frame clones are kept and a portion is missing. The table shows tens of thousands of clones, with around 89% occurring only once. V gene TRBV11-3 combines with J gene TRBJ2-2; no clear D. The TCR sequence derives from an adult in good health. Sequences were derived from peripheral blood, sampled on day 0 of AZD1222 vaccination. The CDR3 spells CASSSTAGELFF. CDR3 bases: TGTGCCAGCAGCTCAACAGCCGGGGAGCTGTTTTTT.